Included here is one T cell receptor beta chain sequence, with context. What it binds is unknown. The record originates from a study of neoadjuvant anti-PD-1 for oral cavity cancer. Across the whole study: Patients without progression received a fourth nivolumab dose around day 43, then surgical resection on days 50-56.

Six replicates per PBMC sample, mostly from roughly 490 ng of genomic DNA. Only in-frame clones appear in the TCRdb table, and some are missing; sequencing was by immunoSEQ multiplex PCR. Of about 13,000 clones in the sample, 60% to 80% were seen once. Broader study findings: Higher pretreatment Treg/Th17 ratios tracked higher pretreatment blood clonality.

CDR1 is SGHDT, CDR2 YYEEEE, per germline. The CDR3 extends over 15 amino acids. The V end lost 1 base, the J end lost 1 base, and 10 bases lay between the germline ends. Time point: after neoadjuvant nivolumab, at surgical resection. Patients had HPV-negative, locally advanced oral cavity squamous cell carcinoma. The material sequenced was PBMCs, taken after nivolumab (anti-PD-1) treatment. The chain recombines TRBV5-6 with TRBJ2-3; a weak D match, TRBD2 (7 bases). The source is a person aged 35-79 years with oral cavity squamous cell carcinoma. The CDR3 here is CASSLRGGGTDTQYF. CDR3 bases: TGTGCCAGCAGCTTGAGAGGGGGGGGCACAGATACGCAGTATTTT.